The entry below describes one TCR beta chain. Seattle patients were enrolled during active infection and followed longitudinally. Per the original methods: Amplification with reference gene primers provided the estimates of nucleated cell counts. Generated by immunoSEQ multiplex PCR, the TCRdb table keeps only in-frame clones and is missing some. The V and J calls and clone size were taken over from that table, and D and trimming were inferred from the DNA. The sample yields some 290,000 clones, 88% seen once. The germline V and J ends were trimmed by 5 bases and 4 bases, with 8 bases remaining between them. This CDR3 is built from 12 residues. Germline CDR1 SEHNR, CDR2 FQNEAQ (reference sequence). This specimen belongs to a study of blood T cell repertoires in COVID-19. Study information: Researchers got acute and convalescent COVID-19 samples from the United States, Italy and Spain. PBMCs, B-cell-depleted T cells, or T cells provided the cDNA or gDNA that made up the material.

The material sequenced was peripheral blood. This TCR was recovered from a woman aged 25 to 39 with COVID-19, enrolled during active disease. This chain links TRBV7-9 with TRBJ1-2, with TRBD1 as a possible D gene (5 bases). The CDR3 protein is CASSPGGYGYTF. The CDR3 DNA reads TGTGCCAGCAGCCCCGGGGGCTATGGCTACACCTTC.